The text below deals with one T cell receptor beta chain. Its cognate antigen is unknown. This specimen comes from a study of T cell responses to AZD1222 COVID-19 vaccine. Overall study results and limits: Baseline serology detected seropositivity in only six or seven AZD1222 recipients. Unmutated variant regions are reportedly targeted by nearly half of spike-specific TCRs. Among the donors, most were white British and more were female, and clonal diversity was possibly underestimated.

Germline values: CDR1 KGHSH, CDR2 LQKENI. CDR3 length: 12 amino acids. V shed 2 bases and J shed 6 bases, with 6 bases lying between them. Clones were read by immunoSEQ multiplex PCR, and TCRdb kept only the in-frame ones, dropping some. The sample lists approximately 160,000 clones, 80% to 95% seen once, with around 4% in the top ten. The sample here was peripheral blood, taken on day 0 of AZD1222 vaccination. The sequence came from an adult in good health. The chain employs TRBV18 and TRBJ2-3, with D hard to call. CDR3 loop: CASSPVGDTQYF. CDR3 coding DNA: TGTGCCAGCTCACCAGTAGGGGATACGCAGTATTTT.